The source of this T cell receptor (beta chain) is a study of spatial heterogeneity in lung cancer. Study summary: Detection consistently yielded more beta chains than alpha chains. Raw reads showed each unique TCR and UMI combination turning up more than ten times on average.

Single TCR cDNA molecules each had their own unique molecular identifier. TCRdb reprocessed the 5' RACE reads via MiXCR and lists one record per CDR3 protein. Of about 8,600 distinct CDR3 sequences in the sample, roughly 4.8% are singletons; the top ten hold about 27%. As to time point: sample taken at primary tumor resection. Without sorting, whole RNA was sequenced from tumor, nontumor lung or frozen PBMC. This clonotype appeared many times. The size of this beta chain means little, since it is a stray read in a library made for alpha chains. The CDR3 sequence is 16 residues long. Unmatched junction bases numbered 9, after V lost 1 base and J lost 8 bases. From germline, CDR1 is SGHTA and CDR2 FQGNSA.

This clonotype was obtained from a male donor with early-stage non-small cell lung cancer. The rearrangement joins TRBV7-2 to TRBJ1-4, with 8 bases fitting TRBD1. Sequencing used PBMCs, obtained at surgery. Written as DNA, the CDR3 is TGTGCCAGCAGCTTAGACAAGCGACAGGGGCGCGAAAAACTGTTTTTT. Its protein product is CASSLDKRQGREKLFF.